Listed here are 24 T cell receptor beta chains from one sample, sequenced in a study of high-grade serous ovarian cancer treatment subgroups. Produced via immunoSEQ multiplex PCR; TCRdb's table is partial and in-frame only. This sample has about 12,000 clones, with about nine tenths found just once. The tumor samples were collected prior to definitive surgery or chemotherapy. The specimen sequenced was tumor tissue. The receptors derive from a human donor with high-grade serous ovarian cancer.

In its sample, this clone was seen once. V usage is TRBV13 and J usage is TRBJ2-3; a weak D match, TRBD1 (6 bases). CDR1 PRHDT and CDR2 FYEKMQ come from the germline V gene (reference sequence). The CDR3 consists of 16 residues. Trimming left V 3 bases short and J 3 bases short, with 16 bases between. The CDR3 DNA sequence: TGTGCCAGCAGCTTTGGAAGACAGGATATTACAGATACGCAGTATTTT. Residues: CASSFGRQDITDTQYF.

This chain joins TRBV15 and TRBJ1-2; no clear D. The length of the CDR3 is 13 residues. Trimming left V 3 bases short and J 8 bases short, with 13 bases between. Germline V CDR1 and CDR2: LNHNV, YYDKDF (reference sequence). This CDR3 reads CATSSDGGGGYTF. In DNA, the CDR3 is TGTGCCACCAGCAGCGACGGCGGCGGCGGCTACACCTTC.

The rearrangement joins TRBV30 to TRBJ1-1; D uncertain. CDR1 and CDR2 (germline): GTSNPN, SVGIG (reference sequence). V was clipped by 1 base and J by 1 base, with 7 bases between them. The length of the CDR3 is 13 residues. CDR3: CAWSAQENTEAFF. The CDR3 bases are TGTGCCTGGAGTGCCCAGGAGAACACTGAAGCTTTCTTT.

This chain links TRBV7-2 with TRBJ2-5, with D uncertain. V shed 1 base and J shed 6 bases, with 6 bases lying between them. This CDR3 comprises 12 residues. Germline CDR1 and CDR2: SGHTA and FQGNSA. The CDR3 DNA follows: TGTGCCAGCAGCTTAGATCGTCAGACCCAGTACTTC. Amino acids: CASSLDRQTQYF.

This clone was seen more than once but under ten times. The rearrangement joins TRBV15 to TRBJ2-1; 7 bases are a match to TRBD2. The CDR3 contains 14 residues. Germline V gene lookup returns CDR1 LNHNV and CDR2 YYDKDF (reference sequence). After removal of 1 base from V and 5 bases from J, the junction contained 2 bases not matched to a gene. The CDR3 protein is CATSRGAGDNEQFF. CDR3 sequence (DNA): TGTGCCACCAGCAGAGGCGCGGGGGACAATGAGCAGTTCTTC.

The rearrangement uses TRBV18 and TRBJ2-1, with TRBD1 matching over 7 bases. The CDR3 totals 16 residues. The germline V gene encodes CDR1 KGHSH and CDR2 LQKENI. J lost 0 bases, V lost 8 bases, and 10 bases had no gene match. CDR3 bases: TGTGCCAGCCCCCCCACAGGGGATAGCTCCTACAATGAGCAGTTCTTC. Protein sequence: CASPPTGDSSYNEQFF.

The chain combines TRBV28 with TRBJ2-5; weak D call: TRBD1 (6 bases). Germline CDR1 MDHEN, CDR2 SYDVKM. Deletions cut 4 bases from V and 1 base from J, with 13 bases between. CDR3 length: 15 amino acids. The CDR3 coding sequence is TGTGCCAGCAGTTCAGACAGGAACCTCCAAGAGACCCAGTACTTC. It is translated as CASSSDRNLQETQYF. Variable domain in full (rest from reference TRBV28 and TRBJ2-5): DVKVTQSSRYLVKRTGEKVFLECVQDMDHENMFWYRQDPGLGLRLIYFSYDVKMKEKGDIPEGYSVSREKKERFSLILESASTNQTSMYLCASSSDRNLQETQYFGPGTRLLVL.

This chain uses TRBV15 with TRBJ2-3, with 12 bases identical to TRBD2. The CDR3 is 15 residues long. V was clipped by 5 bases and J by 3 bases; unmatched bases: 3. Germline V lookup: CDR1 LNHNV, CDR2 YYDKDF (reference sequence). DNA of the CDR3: TGTGCCACCAGCCGAGGACTAGCGGGGACAGATACGCAGTATTTT. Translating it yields CATSRGLAGTDTQYF.

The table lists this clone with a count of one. CDR3 loop: CASSIGGVSNQPQHF. CDR3 sequence (DNA): TGTGCCAGTAGTATAGGGGGCGTAAGCAATCAGCCCCAGCATTTT. V is TRBV19 and J is TRBJ1-5, with TRBD1 as a possible D gene (5 bases). The CDR3 covers 15 residues. Germline CDR1 reads LNHDA; CDR2 reads SQIVND (reference sequence). Trimming took 1 base from V and 1 from J, leaving 8 bases between them.

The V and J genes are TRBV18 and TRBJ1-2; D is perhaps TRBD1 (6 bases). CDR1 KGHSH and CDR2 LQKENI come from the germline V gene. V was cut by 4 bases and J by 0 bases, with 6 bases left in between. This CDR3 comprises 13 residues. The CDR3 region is CASSRGPNYGYTF. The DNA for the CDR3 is TGTGCCAGCTCACGGGGGCCTAACTATGGCTACACCTTC.

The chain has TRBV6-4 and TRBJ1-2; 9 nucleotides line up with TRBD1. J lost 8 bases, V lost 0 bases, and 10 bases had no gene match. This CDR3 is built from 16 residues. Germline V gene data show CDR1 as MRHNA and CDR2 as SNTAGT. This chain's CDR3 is CASSDSAGQGLLGYTF. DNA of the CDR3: TGTGCCAGCAGTGACTCCGCGGGACAGGGCCTTCTCGGCTACACCTTC.

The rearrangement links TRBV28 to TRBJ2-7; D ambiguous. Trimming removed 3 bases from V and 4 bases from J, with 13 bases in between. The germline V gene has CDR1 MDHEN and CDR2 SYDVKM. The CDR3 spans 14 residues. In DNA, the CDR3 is TGTGCCAGCAGTTTTAGGGCCAGATCTTACGAGCAGTACTTC. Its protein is CASSFRARSYEQYF. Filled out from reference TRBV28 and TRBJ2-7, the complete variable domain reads DVKVTQSSRYLVKRTGEKVFLECVQDMDHENMFWYRQDPGLGLRLIYFSYDVKMKEKGDIPEGYSVSREKKERFSLILESASTNQTSMYLCASSFRARSYEQYFGPGTRLTVT.

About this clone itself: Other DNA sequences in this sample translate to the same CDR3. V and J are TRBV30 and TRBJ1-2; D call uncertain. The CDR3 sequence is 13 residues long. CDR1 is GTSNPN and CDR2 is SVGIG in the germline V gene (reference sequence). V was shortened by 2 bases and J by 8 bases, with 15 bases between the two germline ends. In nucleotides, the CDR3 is TGTGCCTGGAGTCTGTATTACTTGGGGGGCTACACCTTC. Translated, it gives CAWSLYYLGGYTF.

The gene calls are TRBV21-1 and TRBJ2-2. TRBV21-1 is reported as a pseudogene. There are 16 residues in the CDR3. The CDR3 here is CASSTFRRWGTGELFF. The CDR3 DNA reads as TGTGCCAGCAGCACGTTCCGACGTTGGGGCACCGGGGAGCTGTTTTTT.

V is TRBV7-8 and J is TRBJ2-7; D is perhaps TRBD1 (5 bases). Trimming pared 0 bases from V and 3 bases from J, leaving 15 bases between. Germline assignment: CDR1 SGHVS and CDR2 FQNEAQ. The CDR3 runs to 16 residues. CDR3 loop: CASSLAQAGLGYEQYF. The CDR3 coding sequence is TGTGCCAGCAGCTTAGCGCAGGCAGGGTTGGGCTACGAGCAGTACTTC.

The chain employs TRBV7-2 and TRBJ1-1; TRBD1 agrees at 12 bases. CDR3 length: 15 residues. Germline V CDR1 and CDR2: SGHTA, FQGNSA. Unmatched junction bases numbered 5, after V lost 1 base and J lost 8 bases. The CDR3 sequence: CASSLVGTGGPEAFF. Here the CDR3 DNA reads TGTGCCAGCAGCTTAGTCGGGACAGGGGGCCCGGAAGCTTTCTTT.

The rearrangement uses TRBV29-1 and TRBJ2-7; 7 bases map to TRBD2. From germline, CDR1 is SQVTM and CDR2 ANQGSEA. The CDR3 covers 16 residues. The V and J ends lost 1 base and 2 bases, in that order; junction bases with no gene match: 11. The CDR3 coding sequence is TGCAGCGTTGAAGGTGGTCCAGCGGGAAAAACCTACGAGCAGTACTTC. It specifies CSVEGGPAGKTYEQYF.

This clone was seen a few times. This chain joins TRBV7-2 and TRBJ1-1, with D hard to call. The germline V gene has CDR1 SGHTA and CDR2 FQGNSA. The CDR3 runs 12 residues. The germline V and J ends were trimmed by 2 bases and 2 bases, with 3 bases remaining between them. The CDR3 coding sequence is TGTGCCAGCAGCTTAAGTAACACTGAAGCTTTCTTT. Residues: CASSLSNTEAFF.

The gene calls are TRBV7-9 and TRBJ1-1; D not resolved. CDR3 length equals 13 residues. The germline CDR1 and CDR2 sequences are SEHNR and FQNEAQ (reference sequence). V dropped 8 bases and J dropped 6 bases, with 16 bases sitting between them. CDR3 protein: CASAWATRAEAFF. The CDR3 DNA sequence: TGTGCCAGCGCTTGGGCCACAAGGGCTGAAGCTTTCTTT.

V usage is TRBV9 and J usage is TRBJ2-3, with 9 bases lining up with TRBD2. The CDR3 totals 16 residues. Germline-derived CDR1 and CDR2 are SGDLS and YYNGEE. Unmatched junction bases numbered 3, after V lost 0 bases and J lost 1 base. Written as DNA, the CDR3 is TGTGCCAGCAGCGTAGGGGCTAGCGGGGGCACAGATACGCAGTATTTT. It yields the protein CASSVGASGGTDTQYF.

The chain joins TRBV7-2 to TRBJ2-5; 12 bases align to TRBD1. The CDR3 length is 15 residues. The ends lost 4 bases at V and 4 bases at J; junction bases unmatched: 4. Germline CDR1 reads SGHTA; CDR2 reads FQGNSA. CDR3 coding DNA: TGTGCCAGCAGCTGGGGACAGGGGGCTCGAGAGACCCAGTACTTC. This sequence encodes CASSWGQGARETQYF.

DNA of the CDR3: TGTGCCATCAGGGGTCTACAGGGGTCGTCCCTGCTCCCTAACTATGGCTACACCTTC. This translates into CAIRGLQGSSLLPNYGYTF. The chain joins TRBV10-3 to TRBJ1-2, with 7 bases fitting TRBD1. The CDR3 runs 19 residues. Germline V lookup: CDR1 ENHRY, CDR2 SYGVKD. Losses at the gene ends were 6 bases for V and 0 bases for J; bases not matched to a gene: 19.

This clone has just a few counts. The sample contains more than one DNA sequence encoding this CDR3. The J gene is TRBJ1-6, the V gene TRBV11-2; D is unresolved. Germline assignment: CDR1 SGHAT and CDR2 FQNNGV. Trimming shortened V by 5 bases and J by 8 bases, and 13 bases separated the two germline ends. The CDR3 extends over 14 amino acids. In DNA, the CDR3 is TGTGCCAGCAGCATGGGAGTGAAGGATTCACCCCTCCACTTT. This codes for CASSMGVKDSPLHF.

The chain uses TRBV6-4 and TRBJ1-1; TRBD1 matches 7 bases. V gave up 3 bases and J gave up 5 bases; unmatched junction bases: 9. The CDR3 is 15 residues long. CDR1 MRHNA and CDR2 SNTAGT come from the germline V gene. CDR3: CASSENPTGRTEAFF. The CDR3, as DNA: TGTGCCAGCAGTGAAAACCCGACAGGGCGGACTGAAGCTTTCTTT.